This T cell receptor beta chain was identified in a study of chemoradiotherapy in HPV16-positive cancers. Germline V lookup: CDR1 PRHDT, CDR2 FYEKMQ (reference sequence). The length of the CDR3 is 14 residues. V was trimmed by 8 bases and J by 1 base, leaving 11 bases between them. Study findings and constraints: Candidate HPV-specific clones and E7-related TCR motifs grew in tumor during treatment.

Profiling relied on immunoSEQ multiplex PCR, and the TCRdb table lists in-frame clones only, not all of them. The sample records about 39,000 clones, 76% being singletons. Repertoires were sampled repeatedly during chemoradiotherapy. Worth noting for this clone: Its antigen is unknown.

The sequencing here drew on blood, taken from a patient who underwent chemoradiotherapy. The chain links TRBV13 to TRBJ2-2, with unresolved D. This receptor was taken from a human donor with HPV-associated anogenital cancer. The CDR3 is CASQGPLNTGELFF. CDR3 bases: TGTGCCAGCCAAGGACCGCTGAACACCGGGGAGCTGTTTTTT.